The entry below gives a single T cell receptor beta chain sequence along with its context. Trimming took off 4 bases at V and 8 bases at J, with 21 bases between the two ends. Germline assignment: CDR1 SGDLS and CDR2 YYNGEE. This CDR3 has 15 residues. These data belong to a study of T cell changes during pregnancy in multiple sclerosis. Clones were sequenced by immunoSEQ multiplex PCR, and TCRdb holds only the in-frame ones, with some missing. The data contain about 70,000 clones, approximately 92% of them singletons. Specimen: CD8+ T cells from peripheral blood mononuclear cells, collected in the third trimester of pregnancy. This receptor was taken from a female donor in good health, enrolled as a control in a pregnancy study. This chain connects TRBV9 to TRBJ1-2, with D perhaps matching TRBD1 (5 bases). CDR3 sequence reads: CASSSAGRVMRGYTF. The DNA of the CDR3 is TGTGCCAGCAGCTCAGCAGGGAGGGTAATGCGAGGCTACACCTTC.